The 28 T cell receptor beta chains given below trace back to one sample, sequenced in a study of blood T cell repertoires in COVID-19. Profiling relied on immunoSEQ multiplex PCR, and the TCRdb table lists in-frame clones only, not all of them. The sample shows around 99,000 clones, approximately 85% of them seen only once. Material for sequencing was peripheral blood. These receptors were obtained from a woman aged 80 or older with active or convalescent COVID-19.

CDR3 nucleotide sequence: TGTGCCATCAGTGCCCGGACACCGAAGCAGTTCTTC. Translated: CAISARTPKQFF. The genes are TRBV10-3 and TRBJ2-1; weak D call: TRBD1 (5 bases). The CDR3 has 12 residues. Trimming shortened V by 4 bases and J by 11 bases, and 12 bases separated the two germline ends. CDR1 and CDR2 (germline): ENHRY, SYGVKD.

V gene TRBV5-1 combines with J gene TRBJ2-5, with TRBD1 as a possible D gene (6 bases). This CDR3 is 13 amino acids long. The V and J ends lost 4 bases and 3 bases respectively, with 10 bases between them. CDR1 is SGHRS, CDR2 YFSETQ, per germline. CDR3 protein: CASSRDKKETQYF. For the CDR3, the DNA is TGCGCCAGCAGCCGGGACAAAAAAGAGACCCAGTACTTC.

The chain recombines TRBV6-1 with TRBJ2-5; 10 bases map to TRBD2. Germline V gene data show CDR1 as MNHNS and CDR2 as SASEGT. The V gene end was trimmed by 3 bases and the J gene end by 3 bases; junction bases not matched to a gene: 13. The CDR3 extends over 18 amino acids. The CDR3 nucleotides are TGTGCCAGCAGTGAGCCCACCGGGCTAGCGGGAGATAAAGAGACCCAGTACTTC. Its protein product is CASSEPTGLAGDKETQYF.

Worth noting for this clone: One end of the junction does not line up with germline, which may come from a read error. V gene TRBV5-1 combines with J gene TRBJ2-7; 7 nucleotides match TRBD1. Per the germline V gene, CDR1 is SGHRS and CDR2 is YFSETQ. The CDR3 is 15 residues long. For the CDR3, the DNA is TGTGCCAGCAGCTTAGGGGGCCTAGCCCTGAACGAGCAGTACTTC. It encodes CASSLGGLALNEQYF. Full variable domain (remainder filled in from reference TRBV5-1 and TRBJ2-7): KAGVTQTPRYLIKTRGQQVTLSCSPISGHRSVSWYQQTPGQGLQFLFEYFSETQRNKGNFPGRFSGRQFSNSRSEMNVSTLELGDSALYLCASSLGGLALNEQYFGPGTRLTVT.

The V gene is TRBV7-2, the J gene TRBJ2-7; TRBD2 aligns across 10 bases. V dropped 5 bases and J dropped 2; count of bases not matched to a gene: 9. Germline CDR1 is SGHTA and CDR2 is FQGNSA. This CDR3 region has 16 residues. The CDR3 coding sequence is TGTGCCAGCAGCCCCCCACTAGCGGGGAGTCCCTACGAGCAGTACTTC. Its translation: CASSPPLAGSPYEQYF.

The chain employs TRBV20-1 and TRBJ2-4; D is unresolved. The V gene's germline CDR1 is DFQATT and CDR2 SNEGSKA (reference sequence). The CDR3 length is 11 residues. The CDR3 loop is CVSRAKNIQYF. The CDR3 DNA sequence: TGCGTGTCCCGAGCCAAAAACATTCAGTACTTC.

V gene TRBV5-1 combines with J gene TRBJ1-1, with D possibly TRBD1 on 5 matching bases. The CDR3 is made up of 14 amino acids. Looked up from germline, CDR1 is SGHRS and CDR2 is YFSETQ. Deletions cut 1 base from V and 7 bases from J, with 14 bases between. The CDR3 sequence: CASSLRGDGYEAFF. The CDR3 bases are TGCGCCAGCAGCTTGCGGGGGGACGGATATGAAGCTTTCTTT.

The genes are TRBV20-1 and TRBJ2-7; D is unresolved. Trimming removed 6 bases from V and 3 bases from J, with 9 bases in between. CDR3 length equals 11 residues. Per germline, CDR1 DFQATT and CDR2 SNEGSKA (reference sequence). The CDR3 nucleotides are TGCAGTGCCCCCAGAGGCTACGAGCAGTACTTC. This sequence encodes CSAPRGYEQYF.

This sequence joins TRBV6-5 and TRBJ2-5; 7 bases align to TRBD2. The CDR3 consists of 15 residues. V lost 2 bases to trimming and J lost 4 bases; unmatched junction nucleotides: 7. Germline assignment: CDR1 MNHEY and CDR2 SVGAGI. The CDR3 protein is CASSYRGSGGETQYF. The CDR3 DNA follows: TGTGCCAGCAGTTACCGCGGGAGTGGTGGAGAGACCCAGTACTTC.

To note about this clone: At one end, the junction sequence differs from germline, possibly due to a read error. The chain joins TRBV5-1 to TRBJ1-1, with TRBD1 identical over 7 bases. CDR1 is SGHRS and CDR2 is YFSETQ in the germline V gene. The CDR3 consists of 14 residues. The CDR3 here is CASSSGTANTEAFF. The CDR3 nucleotides read TGTGCCAGCAGCTCTGGGACAGCAAACACTGAAGCTTTCTTT.

The chain joins TRBV6-5 to TRBJ1-1; 8 nucleotides align to TRBD1. J gave up 7 bases and V 5 bases, and 6 bases lay outside the gene matches. Germline V gene data show CDR1 as MNHEY and CDR2 as SVGAGI. The CDR3 runs 13 residues. CDR3 region: CASSPGQGLEAFF. DNA for the CDR3: TGTGCCAGCAGTCCCGGACAGGGCCTTGAAGCTTTCTTT.

The chain is built from TRBV7-9 and TRBJ1-2; no firm D call. This CDR3 is built from 13 residues. The V and J ends lost 1 base and 5 bases respectively, with 8 bases between them. Germline CDR1 reads SEHNR; CDR2 reads FQNEAQ (reference sequence). CDR3: CASSLEARYGYTF. The CDR3 nucleotides read TGTGCCAGCAGCTTAGAGGCCAGGTATGGCTACACCTTC. The full variable domain, rest sourced from reference TRBV7-9 and TRBJ1-2, is DTGVSQNPRHKITKRGQNVTFRCDPISEHNRLYWYRQTLGQGPEFLTYFQNEAQLEKSRLLSDRFSAERPKGSFSTLEIQRTEQGDSAMYLCASSLEARYGYTFGSGTRLTVV.

The J gene is TRBJ1-3, the V gene TRBV9; D ambiguous. The ends were cut back, 0 bases at V and 0 bases at J, with 10 bases in the middle. Per germline, CDR1 SGDLS and CDR2 YYNGEE. This CDR3 has 16 amino acids. Here the CDR3 reads CASSVGSVPSGNTIYF. In nucleotides, the CDR3 is TGTGCCAGCAGCGTAGGAAGCGTTCCCTCTGGAAACACCATATATTTT.

CDR3 in DNA: TGTGCCAGCAGGGTCCGGGGGGCCCCCTCCTACGAGCAGTACTTC. It yields the protein CASRVRGAPSYEQYF. The chain joins TRBV6-5 to TRBJ2-7, with a tentative D call TRBD2 (7 bases). Germline V CDR1 and CDR2: MNHEY, SVGAGI. Trimming shortened V by 6 bases and J by 0 bases, and 15 bases separated the two germline ends. The CDR3 runs 15 residues.

This clone occurred a few times. V gene TRBV7-3 combines with J gene TRBJ2-1; 8 positions agree with TRBD2. This CDR3 is 15 amino acids long. V shed 5 bases and J 6 bases; nucleotides not matched to a gene: 9. In germline, CDR1 is SGHTA, CDR2 FQGTGA. The CDR3 nucleotides are TGTGCCAGCAGCCCAGGGCTAGCGGGCGTCAATGAGCAGTTCTTC. Translation gives CASSPGLAGVNEQFF.

The CDR3 region has the DNA TGTGCCAGTAACCGACAGGGGACCGATGAGCAGTTCTTC. Translated, it gives CASNRQGTDEQFF. The V call is TRBV19, the J call TRBJ2-1, with 8 bases identical to TRBD1. Germline values: CDR1 LNHDA, CDR2 SQIVND (reference sequence). The junction had 7 bases not matched to a gene; V was cut back by 7 bases and J by 8 bases. This CDR3 comprises 13 residues. Together with reference TRBV19 and TRBJ2-1, the CDR3 gives the full variable domain: DGGITQSPKYLFRKEGQNVTLSCEQNLNHDAMYWYRQDPGQGLRLIYYSQIVNDFQKGDIAEGYSVSREKKESFPLTVTSAQKNPTAFYLCASNRQGTDEQFFGPGTRLTVL.

The rearrangement uses TRBV11-3 and TRBJ2-1; D is ambiguous. This CDR3 is 14 amino acids long. Trimming took off 5 bases at V and 0 bases at J, with 8 bases between the two ends. Germline assignment: CDR1 SGHNT and CDR2 YENEEA. The CDR3 sequence is CASSAFSSYNEQFF. The CDR3 coding sequence is TGTGCCAGCAGCGCCTTCAGCTCCTACAATGAGCAGTTCTTC.

V and J are TRBV30 and TRBJ1-1; perhaps TRBD1 as D (5 bases). The CDR3 contains 13 residues. The V gene lost 4 bases and the J gene lost 5 bases, with 14 bases spanning the gap. Germline CDR1 and CDR2: GTSNPN and SVGIG (reference sequence). The CDR3 DNA is TGTGCCTGGATACGGGGGTTCCGGACTGAAGCTTTCTTT. Its protein is CAWIRGFRTEAFF.

The chain combines TRBV2 with TRBJ2-7; 9 bases agree with TRBD1. The CDR3 spans 17 residues. The V segment lost 6 bases and the J segment 3 bases; nucleotides outside the gene matches: 15. Germline values: CDR1 SNHLY, CDR2 FYNNEI. CDR3 region: CASSRRTGEGSFYEQYF. The DNA of the CDR3 is TGTGCCAGCAGCCGACGGACAGGGGAAGGGTCCTTCTACGAGCAGTACTTC.

The V and J genes are TRBV9 and TRBJ2-7; 10 positions match TRBD2. J gave up 3 bases and V 4 bases, and 4 bases lay outside the gene matches. There are 14 residues in the CDR3. Germline CDR1 is SGDLS and CDR2 is YYNGEE. CDR3 in amino acids: CASSKREGRYEQYF. The CDR3 nucleotides are TGTGCCAGCAGCAAGCGGGAGGGCCGCTACGAGCAGTACTTC. The complete variable domain, with remaining parts taken from reference TRBV9 and TRBJ2-7, reads DSGVTQTPKHLITATGQRVTLRCSPRSGDLSVYWYQQSLDQGLQFLIQYYNGEERAKGNILERFSAQQFPDLHSELNLSSLELGDSALYFCASSKREGRYEQYFGPGTRLTVT.

J is TRBJ2-3 and V is TRBV7-9; D unclear. Germline lookup yields CDR1 SEHNR and CDR2 FQNEAQ (reference sequence). The CDR3 totals 18 residues. Between the trimmed V and J ends, which lost 0 bases and 0 bases, there was a span of 16 bases. The CDR3 DNA reads as TGTGCCAGCAGCTTAGCTTTTGGCGGCGTTGCTAGCACAGATACGCAGTATTTT. Residues: CASSLAFGGVASTDTQYF.

V usage is TRBV11-2 and J usage is TRBJ1-6, with TRBD1 matching over 7 bases. CDR3 length: 17 amino acids. Looked up from germline, CDR1 is SGHAT and CDR2 is FQNNGV. Germline trimming cut 5 bases from V and 6 bases from J; bases unmatched to any gene: 13. This CDR3 is CASSPGTGAQLNSPLHF. The DNA for the CDR3 is TGTGCCAGCAGCCCGGGAACAGGGGCTCAGCTTAATTCACCCCTCCACTTT.

Comments on this clone: Other nucleotide sequences in the sample specify the same CDR3. The chain carries TRBV7-3 and TRBJ2-5, with D maybe TRBD2 (6 bases). This CDR3 contains 14 residues. CDR1 is SGHTA, CDR2 FQGTGA, per germline. Trimming removed 5 bases from V and 2 bases from J, with 12 bases in between. The CDR3 DNA follows: TGTGCCAGCAGCCCAACGGGACTGCAAGAGACCCAGTACTTC. Translating it yields CASSPTGLQETQYF.

A single count supports this clone. V gene TRBV7-2 combines with J gene TRBJ1-5; the match to TRBD1 covers 9 bases. The CDR3 covers 14 residues. The germline V gene encodes CDR1 SGHTA and CDR2 FQGNSA. With V trimmed by 3 bases and J by 4 bases, 1 base remained unmatched. In DNA form, the CDR3 reads TGTGCCAGCAGCTTCGGGACAGGGAATCAGCCCCAGCATTTT. Protein product: CASSFGTGNQPQHF.

The chain links TRBV3-1 (or the pseudogene TRBV3-2) to TRBJ1-3, with D possibly matching TRBD1 (5 bases). Trimming took off 1 base at V and 6 bases at J, with 10 bases between the two ends. The V gene's germline CDR1 is LGHDT and CDR2 YNNKEL (reference sequence). The CDR3 loop spans 14 amino acids. This CDR3 is CASSQGGPENTIYF. As DNA, the CDR3 is TGTGCCAGCAGCCAAGGGGGCCCAGAAAACACCATATATTTT.

V usage is TRBV29-1 and J usage is TRBJ2-5; 9 bases fit TRBD1. The ends lost 7 bases at V and 2 bases at J; junction bases unmatched: 8. The CDR3 extends over 14 amino acids. CDR1 and CDR2 (germline): SQVTM, ANQGSEA. The CDR3 coding sequence is TGCAGCGCTACCGGACAGGGGAGGCAAGAGACCCAGTACTTC. This gives the protein CSATGQGRQETQYF.

The V and J genes are TRBV6-5 and TRBJ2-1, with D maybe TRBD2 (6 bases). The CDR3 length is 13 residues. The V and J ends lost 10 bases and 9 bases respectively, with 19 bases between them. Germline lookup yields CDR1 MNHEY and CDR2 SVGAGI. CDR3 loop: CATAGLLSGEQFF. For the CDR3, the DNA is TGTGCCACTGCGGGACTCCTGAGCGGTGAGCAGTTCTTC.

On this clone itself: At one boundary the junction diverges from the germline segment, which might be a read error. The V gene is TRBV5-1, the J gene TRBJ2-7; tentatively, D is TRBD2 (6 bases). Germline CDR1 SGHRS, CDR2 YFSETQ. This CDR3 spans 16 amino acids. CDR3 nucleotide sequence: TGTGCCAGCAGCCGGGACTCTAGCGTAACTAAGTACGAGCAGTACTTC. Translating gives CASSRDSSVTKYEQYF.